Included here is one T cell receptor (beta chain) sequence, with context. Which antigen it targets is not known. No base quality values were provided; no much bigger clone lies one nucleotide off. The CDR3 regions of human TCRbeta chains were subjected to immunosequencing. Concerning the study's data processing: TCRs in the repertoires were matched against a reference library of SARS-CoV-2-specific TCRs that had been generated with the MIRA antigen-specificity platform. Breadth meant the fraction of unique TCRs that were SARS-CoV-2-associated, whereas depth meant the fraction of total T cells that were SARS-CoV-2-associated. Using the MIRA data, each spike-specific TCR was mapped to the spike region that the TCR reacts to and placed in a CD4 or CD8 class. Log10-transformed breadth and depth values were compared by one-way ANOVA with Sidak's multiple comparisons tests. TCRdb took this table from immuneACCESS and kept in-frame rearrangements with V and J called. Such tables lack part of the clones; where checked against another copy, unresolved V genes explain under half of the gap, and the rest is unexplained. Clone size and V and J calls were adopted from that table, with D and trimming inferred from the DNA. In this sample the table shows 90,000 to 150,000 clones, 80% to 90% of which occur a single time. The ten largest clones take up 8.4% of the sample.

V is pruned by 2 bases and J by 8 bases, leaving 7 bases of the junction without a gene match. The CDR3 measures 14 amino acids from cysteine to phenylalanine. Left in the record is the CDR3 DNA by itself, 42 bases read in frame from the first base. CDR1 SGHTA and CDR2 FQGNSA were looked up in the germline V gene. Taken with the paper, the label for time point translates to: baseline before first vaccination. Vaccinee samples came from UK trials COV001 and COV002, including a single-blind randomized controlled phase 2/3 trial of AZD1222 (ChAdOx1 nCoV-19) in healthy adults. For TCRbeta chain sequencing, PBMC samples from trial participants were taken at day 0 and at day 28 after the second dose. The sample is drawn from a study of T cell responses to AZD1222 COVID-19 vaccine (dated by TCRdb to the early 2020s). Notes on the research overall: Because spike-specific TCR depth and breadth did not differ between the two schedules, AZD1222 recipients who got a second dose at roughly 4 weeks were pooled with those who got a second dose at roughly 12 weeks. TCR sequencing covered approximately 230 trial participants: 200 to 210 given two doses of AZD1222 and 26 given two doses of MenACWY control vaccine. Enrollment into the trials was organized by age into subgroups of 18-55, 56-69 and 70-plus years, and those subgroups contained approximately 150, 30 and 60 TCR-sequenced participants, respectively. Findings and caveats that apply to the study as a whole: Spike-specific TCR breadth and depth rose significantly after two AZD1222 doses compared with day 0 and with MenACWY recipients. Reportedly, close to half of the unique spike-specific TCRs recognized epitopes lying outside the regions that are mutated in the B.1.351 and B.1.1.7 variants. CD4 TCRs associated with the vaccine covered the entire spike protein, and the dominant responses were in regions 160-218 and 743-854. Participants were mostly white British and included more females than males, and it was suggested by the authors that clonal diversity may have been underestimated. Conclusions about previously exposed vaccinees are limited, since just five or six AZD1222 recipients were seropositive for SARS-CoV-2 at baseline. The 56-69-year group was small, and its depth increase did not reach significance, likely because of low power. Because no day 14 peak-response samples were available, repertoires were characterized only after the peak T cell response.

The starting material was peripheral blood, obtained on day 0 of AZD1222 vaccination. The sequence links TRBV7-2 to TRBJ1-2, and TRBD1 aligns with 8 junction nucleotides. The receptor's source is an adult in good health. The DNA sequence is TGTGCCAGCAGCTTACCCCAGGGGGCGGGCGGCTACACCTTC. It is translated as CASSLPQGAGGYTF.